This is a list of T cell receptor beta chains from one sample in a study of shared clonotypes between healthy human individuals. Sequencing used immunoSEQ multiplex PCR; TCRdb keeps in-frame clones, though not all of them. The table shows around 2,000,000 clones, with 85% to 95% occurring only once. Sequenced input: naive CD4+ T cells sorted from blood. These receptors all come from a man between 18 and 29 years old in good health. Each CDR3 is given with its conserved first and last residue. A D gene is named only where the DNA matches it firmly. The size field is filled for only some rows; it gives once, few, many or a size class.

abundance	v_gene	j_gene	d_gene	CDR3aa	CDR3nt
.	TRBV6-1	TRBJ2-6	TRBD2	CASSAGLAGISGANVLTF	TGTGCCAGCAGTGCTGGACTAGCGGGGATCTCTGGGGCCAACGTCCTGACTTTC
.	TRBV6-1	TRBJ2-3	.	CASSLEGRSTDTQYF	TGTGCCAGCAGTCTGGAGGGACGGAGCACAGATACGCAGTATTTT
.	TRBV6-6	TRBJ2-3	.	CASSYFGGTSTDTQYF	TGTGCCAGCAGTTACTTTGGAGGAACTAGCACAGATACGCAGTATTTT
.	TRBV5-4	TRBJ1-1	.	CASSLPGTEAFF	TGTGCCAGCAGCCTCCCGGGGACTGAAGCTTTCTTT
.	TRBV6-5	TRBJ2-1	.	CASSPPGASVLFF	TGTGCCAGCAGTCCCCCCGGGGCTAGCGTACTGTTCTTC
.	TRBV10-3	TRBJ1-2	TRBD1	CAISGQGYYGYTF	TGTGCCATCAGTGGACAGGGCTACTATGGCTACACCTTC
.	TRBV6-6	TRBJ2-7	TRBD2	CASRDRTSGSSYEQYF	TGTGCCAGCAGGGACCGTACTAGCGGAAGCTCCTACGAGCAGTACTTC
once	TRBV7-2	TRBJ2-5	.	CASSSLGETQYF	TGTGCCAGCAGCTCCTTGGGAGAGACCCAGTACTTC
.	TRBV19	TRBJ1-2	.	CASSPFRQSGNYNYGYTF	TGTGCCAGTAGCCCGTTTCGACAATCAGGCAACTATAACTATGGCTACACCTTC
.	TRBV19	TRBJ2-7	TRBD2	CASTPSASGIHEQYF	TGTGCCAGTACCCCGTCGGCTAGCGGGATACATGAGCAGTACTTC
.	TRBV4-1	TRBJ1-2	.	CASSQVLQGVGYTF	TGCGCCAGCAGCCAAGTCCTCCAGGGAGTAGGCTACACCTTC
.	TRBV5-1	TRBJ1-2	.	CASASTQGGSDGYTF	TGCGCCAGCGCATCAACACAGGGAGGTTCGGATGGCTACACCTTC
.	TRBV29-1	TRBJ2-7	.	CSVDGLTSYEQYF	TGCAGCGTTGATGGGCTGACCTCCTACGAGCAGTACTTC
.	TRBV6-5	TRBJ2-7	.	CASSYRKGKNYEQYF	TGTGCCAGCAGTTACAGAAAGGGAAAGAACTACGAGCAGTACTTC
.	TRBV10-3	TRBJ2-1	TRBD1	CAISEGQGRKRKDNEQFF	TGTGCCATCAGCGAAGGACAGGGTCGGAAAAGGAAAGACAATGAGCAGTTCTTC
once	TRBV5-4	TRBJ1-4	.	CASSPGQLPTNEKLFF	TGTGCCAGCAGCCCTGGACAGCTCCCAACTAATGAAAAACTGTTTTTT
.	TRBV5-1	TRBJ2-7	TRBD2	CASSLGRTSGSYEQYF	TGCGCCAGCAGCTTGGGCAGGACTAGCGGGAGTTACGAGCAGTACTTC
.	TRBV6-5	TRBJ1-4	.	CASSIKKGDEKLFF	TGTGCCAGCAGTATAAAAAAAGGGGATGAAAAACTGTTTTTT
.	TRBV7-6	TRBJ1-2	TRBD1	CASSLAGQGAGYTF	TGTGCCAGCAGCTTAGCCGGACAGGGTGCTGGCTACACCTTC
.	TRBV27	TRBJ1-6	TRBD1	CASSTLTAFRDRGSPLHF	TGTGCCAGCAGTACCCTTACCGCATTCCGGGACAGGGGTTCACCCCTCCACTTT
.	TRBV2	TRBJ1-4	.	CAGGREVGTNEKLFF	TGTGCAGGAGGGAGAGAGGTCGGAACTAATGAAAAACTGTTTTTT
.	TRBV28	TRBJ2-7	.	CASSLFAESYEQYF	TGTGCCAGCAGTTTGTTCGCAGAATCCTACGAGCAGTACTTC
.	TRBV7-9	TRBJ1-1	.	CASSLGGPRNTEAFF	TGTGCCAGCAGCTTAGGAGGACCCCGGAACACTGAAGCTTTCTTT
.	TRBV28	TRBJ2-3	.	CASSFRGGRTDTQYF	TGTGCCAGCAGTTTTCGCGGGGGCAGAACAGATACGCAGTATTTT
.	TRBV5-4	TRBJ2-1	.	CASSLDSYNEQFF	TGTGCCAGCAGCTTGGATTCCTACAATGAGCAGTTCTTC
.	TRBV10-2	TRBJ2-7	TRBD2	CASSDYKAGTYEQYF	TGCGCCAGCAGTGATTACAAAGCGGGAACCTACGAGCAGTACTTC
once	TRBV5-1	TRBJ2-7	.	CASSLGVAAEVYEQYF	TGCGCCAGCAGCTTGGGCGTGGCGGCGGAGGTCTACGAGCAGTACTTC
.	TRBV4-1	TRBJ2-7	TRBD1	CASSPLTGKIYEQYF	TGCGCCAGCAGCCCTCTGACAGGGAAGATCTACGAGCAGTACTTC
.	TRBV5-1	TRBJ1-1	.	CASSLGTRNEAFF	TGCGCCAGCAGCCTGGGGACAAGGAATGAAGCTTTCTTT
.	TRBV27	TRBJ2-1	TRBD2	CASTSSGTSGSGWGNEQFF	TGTGCCAGCACCTCCTCCGGGACTAGCGGGAGCGGATGGGGCAATGAGCAGTTCTTC
.	TRBV7-9	TRBJ1-2	.	CASSPGYGYTF	TGTGCCAGCAGCCCAGGTTATGGCTACACCTTC
once	TRBV19	TRBJ1-2	.	CASSTNIYGYTF	TGTGCCAGTAGTACAAATATCTATGGCTACACCTTC
.	TRBV5-5	TRBJ1-3	.	CASSLDAGTGNTIYF	TGTGCCAGCAGCTTGGACGCAGGGACTGGAAACACCATATATTTT
.	TRBV23-1	TRBJ1-2	TRBD1	CASSQSMGGRTGSGYTF	TGCGCCAGCAGTCAATCTATGGGGGGACGGACAGGGAGCGGCTACACCTTC
.	TRBV5-4	TRBJ2-2	TRBD1	CASSWDRGSTGELFF	TGTGCCAGCAGCTGGGACAGGGGAAGCACCGGGGAGCTGTTTTTT
.	TRBV5-5	TRBJ2-7	.	CASSSPPGKAYEQYF	TGTGCCAGCAGCTCTCCTCCAGGGAAAGCCTACGAGCAGTACTTC
.	TRBV6-1	TRBJ1-2	.	CASSEGTPYGYTF	TGTGCCAGCAGTGAAGGAACTCCTTATGGCTACACCTTC
.	TRBV7-6	TRBJ2-7	TRBD2	CASSFSGNGAYEQYF	TGTGCCAGCAGCTTTAGCGGGAACGGGGCTTACGAGCAGTACTTC
.	TRBV27	TRBJ1-5	.	CASGNQGHQPQHF	TGTGCCAGCGGGAACCAGGGACATCAGCCCCAGCATTTT
.	TRBV7-2	TRBJ1-5	.	CASSLGGAVNQPQHF	TGTGCCAGCAGCCTGGGAGGGGCAGTCAATCAGCCCCAGCATTTT
.	TRBV7-9	TRBJ1-1	.	CASSPDRLGAMNTEAFF	TGTGCCAGCAGCCCCGACAGGCTGGGGGCCATGAACACTGAAGCTTTCTTT